This T cell receptor (beta chain) was observed in a study of shared clonotypes between healthy human individuals. Original analysis: ImmunoSEQ yielded junction-only sequences lacking quality scores, so filtering differed. Data came from immunoSEQ multiplex PCR; TCRdb stores just in-frame clones and leaves some out. That table is the source of V, J and clone size, and D and trimming were worked out from the DNA. The sample contains about 1.1 million clones, 70% to 80% of which appear only once. Note on this clone: Its antigen is not known.

General study findings and limits: What naive subsets generally showed was a larger estimated richness than memory subsets showed. When compared with the clonotypes that were shared by all four sorted-subset donors, the non-shared clonotypes turned out to have lower generation probabilities.

V was clipped by 5 bases and J by 8 bases, with 15 bases between them. The CDR3 length is 14 residues. From germline, CDR1 is MDHEN and CDR2 SYDVKM. This sequence originates from a man aged 18 to 35 in good health. Some clones in this sample may be carry-over from other donors' samples. Material for sequencing was memory CD4+ T cells from PBMCs. The subset was: CD45RA-negative fraction. This rearrangement joins TRBV28 to TRBJ1-4; tentative D call: TRBD1 (5 bases). CDR3 DNA sequence: TGTGCCAGCAGTCCGGAGGGGCGGTGGGAAAAACTGTTTTTT. Its protein product is CASSPEGRWEKLFF.